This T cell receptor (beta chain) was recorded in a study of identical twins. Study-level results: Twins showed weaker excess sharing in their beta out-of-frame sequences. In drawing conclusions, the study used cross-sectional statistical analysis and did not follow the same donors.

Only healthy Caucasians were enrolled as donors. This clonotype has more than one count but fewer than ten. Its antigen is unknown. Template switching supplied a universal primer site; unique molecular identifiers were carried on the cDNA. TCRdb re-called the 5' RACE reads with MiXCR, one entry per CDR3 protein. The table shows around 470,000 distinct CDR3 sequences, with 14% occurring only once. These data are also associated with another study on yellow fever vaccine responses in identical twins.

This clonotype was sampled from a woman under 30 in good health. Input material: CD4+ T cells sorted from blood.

CDR3 coding DNA: TGTGCCAGCAGTTACTCCAGGCATTCCTACGAGCAGTACTTC. As protein: CASSYSRHSYEQYF. V usage is TRBV6-5 and J usage is TRBJ2-7; D remains ambiguous. Germline loops: CDR1 MNHEY, CDR2 SVGAGI. CDR3 size: 14 residues. Trimming removed 0 bases from V and 1 base from J, with 7 bases in between.